The entry below gives a single T cell receptor (beta chain) sequence along with its context. This CDR3 contains 17 residues. The V segment lost 5 bases and the J segment 7 bases; nucleotides outside the gene matches: 15. Germline V gives CDR1 SGHNT, CDR2 YYREEE (reference sequence). This sample was included in a study of blood T cell repertoires in COVID-19. As for the study in general: Collection of acute and convalescent COVID-19 samples took place in the United States, Italy and Spain. The cDNA or gDNA used as material had been derived from T cells, B-cell-depleted T cells, or PBMCs.

Original handling: By means of reference gene primer amplification, nucleated cell counts were estimated. Some clones are missing from TCRdb's copy, which holds only in-frame ones; the method was immunoSEQ multiplex PCR. For V, J and clone size, that table is used; D and trimming come from the DNA. The top ten clones hold about 6.9% of a sample with some 200,000 clones, approximately 84% of them seen once. This chain links TRBV5-4 with TRBJ1-4, with 9 bases lining up with TRBD1. This TCR was sampled from a human donor with acute or convalescent COVID-19. The donor label of this sample is uncertain. The sequenced sample was peripheral blood. The CDR3 coding sequence is TGTGCCAGCAGTCGAAGTTTACAGGGGGCGAGTGGTGAAAAACTGTTTTTT. Translation: CASSRSLQGASGEKLFF. Full variable domain (missing parts from reference TRBV5-4 and TRBJ1-4): ETGVTQSPTHLIKTRGQQVTLRCSSQSGHNTVSWYQQALGQGPQFIFQYYREEENGRGNFPPRFSGLQFPNYSSELNVNALELDDSALYLCASSRSLQGASGEKLFFGSGTQLSVL.